This entry lists 8 T cell receptor beta chains sequenced from one sample in a study of OX40 agonist ivuxolimab in advanced cancers. Some clones are missing from TCRdb's copy, which holds only in-frame ones; the method was immunoSEQ multiplex PCR. The repertoire holds about 68,000 clones, with more than 70% as singletons. This specimen was CD4+ or CD8+ T cells sorted from blood, taken in a trial of the OX40 agonist ivuxolimab. The receptors originated from an adult with an advanced solid tumor such as melanoma, head and neck, liver or kidney cancer.

This sequence joins TRBV6-6 and TRBJ1-2; D is undetermined. The CDR3 has 13 residues. From germline, CDR1 is MNHNY and CDR2 SVGAGI (reference sequence). V lost 10 bases, J lost 4 bases, and 16 bases lay in between. CDR3 nucleotide sequence: TGTGCCACAAAAAGGGAGCAGCTCTATGGCTACACCTTC. Translating it yields CATKREQLYGYTF.

This sequence joins TRBV10-3 and TRBJ1-4; weak D call: TRBD1 (6 bases). This CDR3 comprises 15 residues. CDR1 and CDR2 (germline): ENHRY, SYGVKD. V dropped 6 bases and J dropped 4 bases, with 15 bases sitting between them. CDR3 bases: TGTGCCATCAGCGCAACGACAGGTGATAATGAAAAACTGTTTTTT. As protein: CAISATTGDNEKLFF.

This rearrangement joins TRBV2 to TRBJ2-7, with 11 nucleotides matching TRBD1. The ends lost 8 bases at V and 3 bases at J; junction bases unmatched: 6. CDR3 size: 14 residues. In germline, CDR1 is SNHLY, CDR2 FYNNEI. CDR3 sequence reads: CASRAGTGGYEQYF. As DNA, the CDR3 is TGTGCCAGCCGGGCCGGGACAGGGGGCTACGAGCAGTACTTC. The variable domain in full, with the rest retrieved from reference TRBV2 and TRBJ2-7, is EPEVTQTPSHQVTQMGQEVILRCVPISNHLYFYWYRQILGQKVEFLVSFYNNEISEKSEIFDDQFSVERPDGSNFTLKIRSTKLEDSAMYFCASRAGTGGYEQYFGPGTRLTVT.

The CDR3 DNA follows: TGTGCCAGCTCAGTGGCAGGGCTTTCAGATACGCAGTATTTT. Its protein product is CASSVAGLSDTQYF. The chain employs TRBV18 and TRBJ2-3; possibly TRBD1 for D (5 bases). The CDR3 has 14 amino acids. Trimming cost V 5 bases and J 4 bases, with 13 bases left between them. The germline V gene has CDR1 KGHSH and CDR2 LQKENI. Supplemented by reference TRBV18 and TRBJ2-3, the full variable domain reads NAGVMQNPRHLVRRRGQEARLRCSPMKGHSHVYWYRQLPEEGLKFMVYLQKENIIDESGMPKERFSAEFPKEGPSILRIQQVVRGDSAAYFCASSVAGLSDTQYFGPGTRLTVL.

This chain joins TRBV7-2 and TRBJ2-1; D is unclear. The germline V and J ends were trimmed by 0 bases and 5 bases, with 5 bases remaining between them. Germline assignment: CDR1 SGHTA and CDR2 FQGNSA. CDR3 size: 13 residues. CDR3 loop: CASSLARNNEQFF. The CDR3 nucleotides read TGTGCCAGCAGCTTAGCCCGGAACAATGAGCAGTTCTTC.

The chain has TRBV15 and TRBJ2-1, with D perhaps being TRBD1 or TRBD2 (6 bases each). The CDR3 contains 16 residues. The germline V gene has CDR1 LNHNV and CDR2 YYDKDF (reference sequence). Trimming took 0 bases from V and 8 from J, leaving 17 bases between them. The CDR3 nucleotides are TGTGCCACCAGCAGAGACCCCCTTAGGGGGGTCGATGAGCAGTTCTTC. Protein product: CATSRDPLRGVDEQFF.

This clone rates as medium-sized. The J gene is TRBJ1-1, the V gene TRBV6-4; D uncertain. V lost 2 bases and J 1 base, leaving 5 bases between the germline ends. The CDR3 runs to 13 residues. The V gene's germline CDR1 is MRHNA and CDR2 SNTAGT. CDR3 coding DNA: TGTGCCAGCAGTGACCAGCCGAACACTGAAGCTTTCTTT. It specifies CASSDQPNTEAFF.

Details on this clone: A much more abundant neighbour one base away suggests this may be a read error. The same CDR3 also results from other DNA sequences found in this sample. The rearrangement links TRBV7-8 to TRBJ2-7; TRBD2 matches 8 bases. With 4 bases clipped from V and 3 bases from J, the junction kept 17 bases outside the gene matches. Germline CDR1 is SGHVS and CDR2 is FQNEAQ. The CDR3 covers 18 residues. CDR3 nucleotides: TGTGCCAGCAGCTCCAAGGGGCGGGGGGCCGGCCGGGGCTACGAGCAGTACTTC. It yields the protein CASSSKGRGAGRGYEQYF.